This passage covers 15 T cell receptor beta chains from one sample sequenced in a study of regulatory T cells in long-lasting Graves disease. Time point reported: newly diagnosed GD, antithyroid drugs for less than 3 months. Extracted RNA from PBMCs served as the source of the TCR library. CDR3-region Arm-PCR and iRepertoire HTBI primers produced the TCR beta libraries. TCRdb used MiXCR to reprocess the multiplex PCR reads, holding one entry per CDR3 protein. The repertoire holds 450,000 to 600,000 distinct CDR3 sequences, with roughly 13% as singletons. The data were also submitted as part of a second study, on T cells in Graves' hyperthyroidism and ophthalmopathy.

The sample consisted of peripheral blood mononuclear cells (PBMCs), taken at new diagnosis, from a patient treated with antithyroid drugs. These TCRs come from a man aged 25-40 years with Graves disease.

This clonotype was observed at least ten times. The chain combines TRBV5-1 with TRBJ2-2; 13 bases fit TRBD2. With V trimmed by 4 bases and J by 4 bases, 4 bases remained unmatched. Germline V gene lookup returns CDR1 SGHRS and CDR2 YFSETQ. The CDR3 sequence is 16 residues long. CDR3 amino acids: CASSPGLAGITGELFF. The CDR3 DNA reads TGCGCCAGCAGCCCGGGACTAGCGGGGATCACCGGGGAGCTGTTTTTT. Variable domain in full (rest from reference TRBV5-1 and TRBJ2-2): KAGVTQTPRYLIKTRGQQVTLSCSPISGHRSVSWYQQTPGQGLQFLFEYFSETQRNKGNFPGRFSGRQFSNSRSEMNVSTLELGDSALYLCASSPGLAGITGELFFGEGSRLTVL.

The chain combines TRBV3-1 with TRBJ1-3; D gene ambiguous. The CDR3 totals 13 residues. V was trimmed by 5 bases and J by 4 bases, leaving 9 bases between them. The germline gives CDR1 LGHDT, CDR2 YNNKEL (reference sequence). DNA for the CDR3: TGTGCCAGCAGCGAGGCAGGCGGAAACACCATATATTTT. It codes for CASSEAGGNTIYF.

This clonotype was counted many times. The chain combines TRBV30 with TRBJ1-5, with a tentative D call TRBD1 (6 bases). Germline CDR1 reads GTSNPN; CDR2 reads SVGIG (reference sequence). The CDR3 sequence is 12 residues long. Trimming removed 7 bases at V and 3 bases at J, with 10 bases between. The DNA of the CDR3 is TGTGCCTCCCGACAGGACAATCAGCCCCAGCATTTT. It codes for CASRQDNQPQHF.

This clonotype has a count of ten or more. This sequence joins TRBV3-1 and TRBJ2-1, with 7 bases fitting TRBD1. Losses at the gene ends were 8 bases for V and 4 bases for J; bases not matched to a gene: 5. The CDR3 runs to 13 residues. Germline V gene data show CDR1 as LGHDT and CDR2 as YNNKEL (reference sequence). For the CDR3, the DNA is TGTGCCAGCGAACAGGGGTCATACAATGAGCAGTTCTTC. Translated: CASEQGSYNEQFF.

This clonotype was recorded many times. The V call is TRBV29-1, the J call TRBJ2-3; 9 bases fit TRBD2. The CDR3 is 15 residues long. J gave up 6 bases and V 3 bases, and 10 bases lay outside the gene matches. Germline V gene lookup returns CDR1 SQVTM and CDR2 ANQGSEA. The CDR3 nucleotides read TGCAGCGTTGACACTAGAGCGGGAGGCATCGATACGCAGTATTTT. Its protein is CSVDTRAGGIDTQYF.

This clonotype was seen only a few times. The J gene is TRBJ2-7, the V gene TRBV20-1, with D perhaps matching TRBD2 (6 bases). Germline V gene sequence: CDR1 DFQATT, CDR2 SNEGSKA (reference sequence). The CDR3 is 14 amino acids. Trimming took off 4 bases at V and 2 bases at J, with 15 bases between the two ends. The CDR3 loop is CSAIRAGRTYEQYF. For the CDR3, the DNA is TGCAGTGCTATAAGGGCGGGGCGGACCTACGAGCAGTACTTC.

This clonotype was counted ten times or more. The chain employs TRBV12-3 or TRBV12-4 and TRBJ2-3; D unresolved. The CDR3 loop spans 13 amino acids. V was trimmed by 8 bases and J by 1 base, leaving 10 bases between them. The CDR3 protein is CASGGWGTDTQYF. CDR3 in DNA: TGTGCCAGCGGCGGCTGGGGCACAGATACGCAGTATTTT.

Concerning this clonotype itself: A much larger clone lies a single base off, so this may be a read error. The rearrangement links TRBV6-1 to TRBJ2-4, with a tentative D call TRBD1 (6 bases). Germline CDR1 MNHNS, CDR2 SASEGT. Trimming pared 2 bases from V and 1 base from J, leaving 21 bases between. The CDR3 extends over 19 amino acids. The CDR3 DNA is TGTGCCAGCAGTGAACGGGACATCGGACTTTTTAAGGCCAAAAACATTCAGTACTTC. It specifies CASSERDIGLFKAKNIQYF.

This clonotype was observed a few times. This rearrangement joins TRBV25-1 to TRBJ2-3, with D tentatively TRBD2 (5 bases). The V and J ends lost 4 bases and 2 bases respectively, with 7 bases between them. This CDR3 is 13 amino acids long. The V gene's germline CDR1 is MGHDK and CDR2 SYGVNS. This chain's CDR3 is CASSGRVTDTQYF. The CDR3 region has the DNA TGTGCCAGCAGTGGGCGGGTCACAGATACGCAGTATTTT. Variable domain in full (rest from reference TRBV25-1 and TRBJ2-3): EADIYQTPRYLVIGTGKKITLECSQTMGHDKMYWYQQDPGMELHLIHYSYGVNSTEKGDLSSESTVSRIRTEHFPLTLESARPSHTSQYLCASSGRVTDTQYFGPGTRLTVL.

This clonotype has a count of ten or more. The V call is TRBV12-3 or TRBV12-4, the J call TRBJ1-5, with a possible D match to TRBD1 (6 bases). V gave up 5 bases and J gave up 2 bases, with 13 bases separating them. The length of the CDR3 is 15 residues. Here the CDR3 DNA reads TGTGCCAGCAGTAACCGGGACACGGGCAATCAGCCCCAGCATTTT. Residues: CASSNRDTGNQPQHF.

In this sample, this clonotype turned up many times. This chain connects TRBV27 to TRBJ2-5, with D unresolved. The CDR3 is 13 residues long. V lost 2 bases and J lost 1, with 5 bases in between. Looked up from germline, CDR1 is MNHEY and CDR2 is SMNVEV (reference sequence). The chain's CDR3 is CASSLDIQETQYF. The CDR3 coding sequence is TGTGCCAGCAGTTTAGATATCCAAGAGACCCAGTACTTC.

This clonotype was detected many times. V is TRBV7-9 and J is TRBJ2-2, with 13 bases fitting TRBD2. The CDR3 contains 17 residues. Trimming at V came to 5 bases and at J to 4 bases, leaving 7 bases not matched to a gene. Germline V gene data show CDR1 as SEHNR and CDR2 as FQNEAQ (reference sequence). CDR3 bases: TGTGCCAGCAGCCTCCTCGGACTAGCGGGAGCCACCGGGGAGCTGTTTTTT. As protein: CASSLLGLAGATGELFF.

This clonotype has ten or more counts. The V call is TRBV28, the J call TRBJ1-4; possible D gene TRBD1, 6 bases. With 5 bases removed from V and 7 bases from J, the gap between germline ends came to 14 bases. This CDR3 comprises 14 residues. Germline loops: CDR1 MDHEN, CDR2 SYDVKM. The CDR3 sequence: CASSEANRAEKLFF. Here the CDR3 DNA reads TGTGCCAGCAGTGAGGCGAACAGGGCTGAAAAACTGTTTTTT.

The sample holds many counts of this clonotype. The V call is TRBV6-9, the J call TRBJ2-2, with D perhaps given as TRBD1 or TRBD2 (5 bases each). CDR1 and CDR2 from the germline V gene are MNHGY and SVAAGI. Trimming left V 3 bases short and J 0 bases short, with 26 bases between. The CDR3 runs to 21 residues. CDR3 loop: CASSYPSIRGPKTPNTGELFF. The CDR3 nucleotides read TGTGCCAGCAGTTACCCGTCCATCCGGGGACCCAAAACGCCGAACACCGGGGAGCTGTTTTTT.

This chain connects TRBV15 to TRBJ1-3, with D maybe TRBD1 (5 bases). The CDR3 is 15 amino acids. Germline CDR1 LNHNV, CDR2 YYDKDF (reference sequence). Trimming left V 0 bases short and J 4 bases short, with 10 bases between. This CDR3 reads CATSRDRAGGNTIYF. For the CDR3, the DNA is TGTGCCACCAGCAGAGATCGTGCAGGGGGAAACACCATATATTTT.